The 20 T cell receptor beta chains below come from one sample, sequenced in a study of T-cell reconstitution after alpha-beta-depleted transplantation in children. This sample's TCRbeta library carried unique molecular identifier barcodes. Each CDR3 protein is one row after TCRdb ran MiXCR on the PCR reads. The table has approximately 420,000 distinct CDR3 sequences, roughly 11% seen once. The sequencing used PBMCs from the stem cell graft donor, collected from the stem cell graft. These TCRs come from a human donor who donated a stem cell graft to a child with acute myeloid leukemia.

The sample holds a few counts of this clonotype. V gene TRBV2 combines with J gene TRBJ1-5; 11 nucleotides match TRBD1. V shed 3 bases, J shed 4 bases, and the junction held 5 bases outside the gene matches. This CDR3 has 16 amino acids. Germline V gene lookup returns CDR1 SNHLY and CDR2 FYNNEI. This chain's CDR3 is CASSDRTGGANQPQHF. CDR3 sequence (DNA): TGTGCCAGCAGTGATAGGACAGGGGGCGCGAATCAGCCCCAGCATTTT. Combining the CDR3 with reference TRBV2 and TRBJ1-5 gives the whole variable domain EPEVTQTPSHQVTQMGQEVILRCVPISNHLYFYWYRQILGQKVEFLVSFYNNEISEKSEIFDDQFSVERPDGSNFTLKIRSTKLEDSAMYFCASSDRTGGANQPQHFGDGTRLSIL.

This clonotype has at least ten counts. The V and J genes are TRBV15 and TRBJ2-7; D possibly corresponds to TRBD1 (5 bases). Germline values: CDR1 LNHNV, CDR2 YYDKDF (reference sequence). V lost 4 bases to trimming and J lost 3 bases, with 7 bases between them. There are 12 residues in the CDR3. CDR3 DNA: TGTGCCACCAGCACAGGGTACTACGAGCAGTACTTC. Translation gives CATSTGYYEQYF. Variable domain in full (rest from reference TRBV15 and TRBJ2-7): DAMVIQNPRYQVTQFGKPVTLSCSQTLNHNVMYWYQQKSSQAPKLLFHYYDKDFNNEADTPDNFQSRRPNTSFCFLDIRSPGLGDTAMYLCATSTGYYEQYFGPGTRLTVT.

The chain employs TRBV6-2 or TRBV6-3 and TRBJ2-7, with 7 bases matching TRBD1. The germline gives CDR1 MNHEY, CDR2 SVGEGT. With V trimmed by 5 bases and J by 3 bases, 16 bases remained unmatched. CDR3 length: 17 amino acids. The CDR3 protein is CASSTRTGGSFIYEQYF. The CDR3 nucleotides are TGTGCCAGCAGTACCCGGACAGGTGGTTCCTTTATCTACGAGCAGTACTTC.

The CDR3 nucleotides are TGTGCCAGCAGCCAAGAGTGGCAGGGCTTTTATGAGCAGTTCTTC. Its protein is CASSQEWQGFYEQFF. The chain joins TRBV4-2 to TRBJ2-1, with a weak D call TRBD1 (5 bases). CDR1 LGHNA and CDR2 YNFKEQ come from the germline V gene. Trimming left V 0 bases short and J 8 bases short, with 14 bases between. The CDR3 spans 15 residues.

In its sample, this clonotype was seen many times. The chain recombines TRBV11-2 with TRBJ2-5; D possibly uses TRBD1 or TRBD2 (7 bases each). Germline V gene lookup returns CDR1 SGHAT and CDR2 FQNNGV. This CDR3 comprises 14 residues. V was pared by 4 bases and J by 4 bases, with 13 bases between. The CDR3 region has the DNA TGTGCCAGCAGCTCCCAGGGGGGGTCAGAGACCCAGTACTTC. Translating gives CASSSQGGSETQYF. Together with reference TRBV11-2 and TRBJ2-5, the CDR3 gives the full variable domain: EAGVAQSPRYKIIEKRQSVAFWCNPISGHATLYWYQQILGQGPKLLIQFQNNGVVDDSQLPKDRFSAERLKGVDSTLKIQPAKLEDSAVYLCASSSQGGSETQYFGPGTRLLVL.

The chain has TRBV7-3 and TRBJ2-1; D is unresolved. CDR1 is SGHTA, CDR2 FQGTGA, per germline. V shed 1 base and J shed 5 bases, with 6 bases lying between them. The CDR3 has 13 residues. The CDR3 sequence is CASSLNVDNEQFF. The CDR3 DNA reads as TGTGCCAGCAGCTTAAACGTGGACAATGAGCAGTTCTTC.

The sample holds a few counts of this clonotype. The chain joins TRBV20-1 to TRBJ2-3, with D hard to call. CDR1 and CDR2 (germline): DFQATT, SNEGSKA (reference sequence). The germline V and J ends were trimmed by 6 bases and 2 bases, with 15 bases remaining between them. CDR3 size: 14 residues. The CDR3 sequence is CSALRPEHTDTQYF. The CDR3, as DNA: TGCAGTGCCCTCAGACCCGAGCACACAGATACGCAGTATTTT.

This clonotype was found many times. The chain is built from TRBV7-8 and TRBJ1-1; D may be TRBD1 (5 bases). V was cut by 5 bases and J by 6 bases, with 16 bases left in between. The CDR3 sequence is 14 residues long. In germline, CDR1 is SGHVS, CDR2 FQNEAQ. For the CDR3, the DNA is TGTGCCAGCAGCAAAACCGCCGGGACCTCTGAAGCTTTCTTT. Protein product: CASSKTAGTSEAFF.

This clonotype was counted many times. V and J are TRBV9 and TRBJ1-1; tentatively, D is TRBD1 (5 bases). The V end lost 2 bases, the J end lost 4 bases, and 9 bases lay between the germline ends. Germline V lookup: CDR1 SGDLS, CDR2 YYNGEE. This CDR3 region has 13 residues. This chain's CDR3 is CASSVGGSTEAFF. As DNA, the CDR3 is TGTGCCAGCAGCGTTGGGGGGAGCACTGAAGCTTTCTTT.

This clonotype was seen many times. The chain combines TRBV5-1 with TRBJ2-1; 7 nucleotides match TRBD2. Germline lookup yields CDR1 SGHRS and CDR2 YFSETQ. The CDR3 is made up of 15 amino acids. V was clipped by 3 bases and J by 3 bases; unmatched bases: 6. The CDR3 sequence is CASSSGLADYNEQFF. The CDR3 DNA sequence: TGCGCCAGCAGCTCCGGGCTAGCGGACTACAATGAGCAGTTCTTC.

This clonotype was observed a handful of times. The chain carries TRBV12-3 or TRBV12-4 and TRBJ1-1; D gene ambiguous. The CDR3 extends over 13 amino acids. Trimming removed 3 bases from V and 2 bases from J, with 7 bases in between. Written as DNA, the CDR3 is TGTGCCAGCAGTTTTGCGTCCAACACTGAAGCTTTCTTT. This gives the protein CASSFASNTEAFF.

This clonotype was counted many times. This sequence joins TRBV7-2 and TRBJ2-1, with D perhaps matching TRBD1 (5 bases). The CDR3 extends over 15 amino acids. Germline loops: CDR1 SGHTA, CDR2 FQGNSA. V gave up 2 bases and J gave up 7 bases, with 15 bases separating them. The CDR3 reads CASSLKRQLGNEQFF. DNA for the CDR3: TGTGCCAGCAGCTTAAAACGACAGCTTGGGAATGAGCAGTTCTTC. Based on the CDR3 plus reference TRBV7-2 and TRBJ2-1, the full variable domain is GAGVSQSPSNKVTEKGKDVELRCDPISGHTALYWYRQSLGQGLEFLIYFQGNSAPDKSGLPSDRFSAERTGGSVSTLTIQRTQQEDSAVYLCASSLKRQLGNEQFFGPGTRLTVL.

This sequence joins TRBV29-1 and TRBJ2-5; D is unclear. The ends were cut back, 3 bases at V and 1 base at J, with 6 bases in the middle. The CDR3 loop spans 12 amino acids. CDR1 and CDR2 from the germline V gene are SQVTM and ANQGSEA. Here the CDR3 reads CSVEWRQETQYF. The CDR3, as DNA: TGCAGCGTTGAGTGGCGCCAAGAGACCCAGTACTTC.

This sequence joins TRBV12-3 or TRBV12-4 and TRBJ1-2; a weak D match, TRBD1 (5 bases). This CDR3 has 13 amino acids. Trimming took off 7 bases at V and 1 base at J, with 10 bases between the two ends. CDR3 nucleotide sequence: TGTGCCAGCACCCCGACAGATAACTATGGCTACACCTTC. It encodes CASTPTDNYGYTF.

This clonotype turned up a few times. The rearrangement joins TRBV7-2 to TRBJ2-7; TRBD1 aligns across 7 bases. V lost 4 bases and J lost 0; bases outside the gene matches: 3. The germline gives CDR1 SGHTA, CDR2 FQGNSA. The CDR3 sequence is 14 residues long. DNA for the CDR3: TGTGCCAGCAGCTCGCGGACAGGCTCCTACGAGCAGTACTTC. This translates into CASSSRTGSYEQYF.

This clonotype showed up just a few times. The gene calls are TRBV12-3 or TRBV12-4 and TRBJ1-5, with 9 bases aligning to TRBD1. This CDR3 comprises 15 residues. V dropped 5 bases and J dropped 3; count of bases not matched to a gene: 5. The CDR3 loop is CASSVTGGNNQPQHF. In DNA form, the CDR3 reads TGTGCCAGCAGTGTCACAGGGGGCAACAATCAGCCCCAGCATTTT.

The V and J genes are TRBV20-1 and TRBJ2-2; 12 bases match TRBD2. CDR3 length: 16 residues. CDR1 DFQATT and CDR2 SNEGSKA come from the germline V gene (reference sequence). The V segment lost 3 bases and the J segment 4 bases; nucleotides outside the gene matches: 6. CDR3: CSASPSGGASTGELFF. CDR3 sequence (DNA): TGCAGTGCTAGCCCTAGCGGGGGGGCCTCCACCGGGGAGCTGTTTTTT.

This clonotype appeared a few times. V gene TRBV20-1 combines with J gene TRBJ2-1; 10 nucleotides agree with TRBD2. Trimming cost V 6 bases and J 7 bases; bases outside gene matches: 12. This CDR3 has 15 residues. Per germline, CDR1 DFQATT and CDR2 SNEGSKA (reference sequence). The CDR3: CSAKGATSGTNEQFF. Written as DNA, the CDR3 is TGCAGTGCAAAAGGGGCCACTAGCGGGACAAATGAGCAGTTCTTC.

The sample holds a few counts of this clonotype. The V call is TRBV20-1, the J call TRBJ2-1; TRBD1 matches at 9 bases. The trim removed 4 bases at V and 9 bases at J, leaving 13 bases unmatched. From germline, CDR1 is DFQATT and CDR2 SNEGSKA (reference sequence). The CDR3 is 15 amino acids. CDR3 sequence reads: CSAISRDRVVGEQFF. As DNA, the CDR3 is TGCAGTGCTATTAGCCGGGACAGGGTCGTTGGTGAGCAGTTCTTC.

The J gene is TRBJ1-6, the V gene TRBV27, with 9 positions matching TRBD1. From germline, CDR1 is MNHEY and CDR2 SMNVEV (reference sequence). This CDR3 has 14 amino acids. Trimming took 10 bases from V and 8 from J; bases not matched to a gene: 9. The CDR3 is CATRRRTGDSPLHF. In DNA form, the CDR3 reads TGTGCCACCAGAAGGAGGACAGGGGATTCACCCCTCCACTTT.